What follows are 21 T cell receptor beta chains derived from one specimen sequenced in a study of Graves' ophthalmopathy and Graves' hyperthyroidism. TCR beta CDR3 regions were amplified from RNA transcripts. The workflow started with a first-round RT-PCR run with HTBI primers and then moved on to a second-round multiplex PCR. TCRdb itself ran the multiplex PCR reads through MiXCR, one entry per CDR3 protein. Here the sample spans more than 300,000 distinct CDR3 sequences, about 18% being singletons. The sequencing sample was made of peripheral blood. These receptors all come from an adult woman with stable Graves' hyperthyroidism.

This clonotype was observed many times. The J gene is TRBJ2-5, the V gene TRBV2; perhaps TRBD1 as D (5 bases). The CDR3 loop spans 12 amino acids. The V and J ends lost 3 bases and 5 bases respectively, with 7 bases between them. From germline, CDR1 is SNHLY and CDR2 FYNNEI. CDR3 loop: CASSEDTETQYF. The CDR3 coding sequence is TGTGCCAGCAGTGAGGACACGGAGACCCAGTACTTC. Drawing the rest from reference TRBV2 and TRBJ2-5, the complete variable domain is EPEVTQTPSHQVTQMGQEVILRCVPISNHLYFYWYRQILGQKVEFLVSFYNNEISEKSEIFDDQFSVERPDGSNFTLKIRSTKLEDSAMYFCASSEDTETQYFGPGTRLLVL.

This clonotype came up many times. This chain uses TRBV28 with TRBJ2-2; D is undetermined. Trimming removed 2 bases from V and 5 bases from J, with 9 bases in between. The CDR3 extends over 14 amino acids. Germline assignment: CDR1 MDHEN and CDR2 SYDVKM. The CDR3 coding sequence is TGTGCCAGCAGTTTAGGGCCGAGGACCGGGGAGCTGTTTTTT. This encodes CASSLGPRTGELFF.

The table lists this clonotype with a few counts. A much larger clone lies one base from this, so it may be a read error. This chain links TRBV7-9 with TRBJ2-7; TRBD2 matches at 7 bases. This CDR3 region has 14 residues. With 3 bases clipped from V and 3 bases from J, the junction kept 5 bases outside the gene matches. Germline V gives CDR1 SEHNR, CDR2 FQNEAQ (reference sequence). The CDR3 loop reads CASSFAGDVYEQYF. The CDR3 bases are TGTGCCAGCAGCTTTGCGGGAGATGTCTACGAGCAGTACTTC.

Many counts were recorded for this clonotype. This clone may be a read error of a much larger clone one base away. The chain has TRBV28 and TRBJ2-7; D is undetermined. Trimming took off 6 bases at V and 1 base at J, with 4 bases between the two ends. The CDR3 loop spans 11 amino acids. CDR1 is MDHEN and CDR2 is SYDVKM in the germline V gene. The CDR3 spells CASSKSYEQYF. The CDR3 DNA reads TGTGCCAGCAGCAAGTCCTACGAGCAGTACTTC.

This clonotype was counted ten times or more. The V and J genes are TRBV5-4 and TRBJ2-2, with 11 bases identical to TRBD1. Germline V CDR1 and CDR2: SGHNT, YYREEE (reference sequence). The J segment lost 4 bases and the V segment lost 3 bases, leaving 11 bases of the junction unmatched. The CDR3 contains 18 residues. CDR3 sequence (DNA): TGTGCCAGCAGCTGGACAGGGGGCGCGTCAGTCCGCACCGGGGAGCTGTTTTTT. This translates into CASSWTGGASVRTGELFF.

There are a few counts of this clonotype. Germline is not matched at one junction end, which may reflect a read error. This chain uses TRBV7-2 with TRBJ2-4; D is possibly TRBD2 (6 bases). The CDR3 has 14 residues. Germline V lookup: CDR1 SGHTA, CDR2 FQGNSA. The CDR3 loop is CASSPGRFKNIKYF. DNA for the CDR3: TGTGCCAGCAGCCCGGGGAGGTTCAAAAACATTAAGTACTTC.

This clonotype was seen ten or more times. The chain joins TRBV6-5 to TRBJ2-2; maybe TRBD1 (5 bases). Germline CDR1 and CDR2: MNHEY and SVGAGI. CDR3 size: 15 residues. Trimming shortened V by 0 bases and J by 9 bases, and 14 bases separated the two germline ends. CDR3 nucleotides: TGTGCCAGCAGTTACTCGGGGCCTAAATTGCGGGAGCTGTTTTTT. This encodes CASSYSGPKLRELFF.

This clonotype appeared many times. J is TRBJ2-7 and V is TRBV20-1; D gene unclear. V was cut by 3 bases and J by 2 bases, with 14 bases left in between. CDR1 DFQATT and CDR2 SNEGSKA come from the germline V gene (reference sequence). The CDR3 is 14 amino acids. CDR3 sequence reads: CSASGPVGTYEQYF. CDR3 in DNA: TGCAGTGCTAGCGGCCCAGTAGGGACCTACGAGCAGTACTTC.

This clonotype was detected a few times. This may be a read error, as it is one base from a much larger clone. This chain links TRBV28 with TRBJ1-1; a weak D match, TRBD1 (5 bases). This CDR3 comprises 13 residues. CDR1 is MDHEN and CDR2 is SYDVKM in the germline V gene. Trimming pared 2 bases from V and 11 bases from J, leaving 15 bases between. The CDR3 here is CASSLHGAQRAFF. DNA for the CDR3: TGTGCCAGCAGTTTACATGGGGCTCAGAGGGCTTTCTTT. The whole variable domain, filled in from reference TRBV28 and TRBJ1-1, reads DVKVTQSSRYLVKRTGEKVFLECVQDMDHENMFWYRQDPGLGLRLIYFSYDVKMKEKGDIPEGYSVSREKKERFSLILESASTNQTSMYLCASSLHGAQRAFFGQGTRLTVV.

This clonotype was counted at least ten times. The chain joins TRBV12-3 or TRBV12-4 to TRBJ1-5; D possibly corresponds to TRBD1 (6 bases). The CDR3 sequence is 13 residues long. Trimming shortened V by 5 bases and J by 6 bases, and 11 bases separated the two germline ends. CDR3 bases: TGTGCCAGCAGTGGGAGGGGGACTCAGCCCCAGCATTTT. It translates to CASSGRGTQPQHF.

This clonotype was recorded many times. This rearrangement joins TRBV9 to TRBJ2-2; D gene unclear. Trimming removed 1 base from V and 6 bases from J, with 4 bases in between. The CDR3 covers 12 residues. CDR1 SGDLS and CDR2 YYNGEE come from the germline V gene. The CDR3, as DNA: TGTGCCAGCAGCGTAATCTCCGGGGAGCTGTTTTTT. It yields the protein CASSVISGELFF.

Ten or more counts support this clonotype. The chain combines TRBV27 with TRBJ1-6; D is ambiguous. In germline, CDR1 is MNHEY, CDR2 SMNVEV (reference sequence). The CDR3 has 17 amino acids. V lost 6 bases and J lost 0, with 15 bases in between. The CDR3 DNA sequence: TGTGCCAGCAGCGCACTAAAAGAGAACTCCTATAATTCACCCCTCCACTTT. It yields the protein CASSALKENSYNSPLHF.

In its sample, this clonotype was seen many times. This chain connects TRBV15 to TRBJ2-7, with 7 bases matching TRBD1. Germline assignment: CDR1 LNHNV and CDR2 YYDKDF (reference sequence). V was pared by 0 bases and J by 5 bases, with 10 bases of the junction left unmatched. The CDR3 totals 16 residues. As DNA, the CDR3 is TGTGCCACCAGCAGAGATTTGACAGGGCTGTTCGACGAGCAGTACTTC. This gives the protein CATSRDLTGLFDEQYF.

This clonotype occurred many times. The chain is built from TRBV6-4 and TRBJ2-5, with D tentatively TRBD2 (6 bases). The CDR3 loop spans 12 amino acids. V was cut by 10 bases and J by 1 base, with 10 bases left in between. Germline V gene data show CDR1 as MRHNA and CDR2 as SNTAGT. The CDR3 loop reads CANWDCQETQYF. CDR3 bases: TGTGCCAACTGGGACTGCCAAGAGACCCAGTACTTC.

This clonotype was counted many times. This rearrangement joins TRBV6-1 to TRBJ2-7; possible D gene TRBD2, 5 bases. Germline-derived CDR1 and CDR2 are MNHNS and SASEGT. V was clipped by 4 bases and J by 2 bases, with 18 bases between them. This CDR3 has 16 residues. The chain's CDR3 is CASSGSTERSAYEQYF. The CDR3 DNA follows: TGTGCCAGCAGTGGGTCTACGGAGCGGTCCGCCTACGAGCAGTACTTC.

The chain has TRBV4-1 and TRBJ2-5; TRBD2 matches at 8 bases. Per the germline V gene, CDR1 is MGHRA and CDR2 is YSYEKL. This CDR3 is built from 15 residues. V was pared by 1 base and J by 4 bases, with 5 bases of the junction left unmatched. The chain's CDR3 is CASSQGVGGGETQYF. The CDR3 DNA is TGCGCCAGCAGCCAAGGAGTCGGGGGGGGAGAGACCCAGTACTTC.

This clonotype was detected ten times or more. The chain carries TRBV10-3 and TRBJ2-7; D not resolved. V was clipped by 3 bases and J by 1 base, with 7 bases between them. Germline CDR1 ENHRY, CDR2 SYGVKD. CDR3 length: 13 residues. The CDR3 sequence is CAISDEVSYEQYF. CDR3 in DNA: TGTGCCATCAGTGACGAGGTTTCCTACGAGCAGTACTTC.

In this sample, this clonotype turned up many times. The chain uses TRBV6-1 and TRBJ2-7; TRBD1 matches at 7 bases. This CDR3 has 15 residues. Germline CDR1 and CDR2: MNHNS and SASEGT. The J segment lost 0 bases and the V segment lost 3 bases, leaving 5 bases of the junction unmatched. CDR3 in DNA: TGTGCCAGCAGTGACGGGGACAGCTCCTCCTACGAGCAGTACTTC. This translates into CASSDGDSSSYEQYF.

In the case of this clonotype: At one boundary the junction diverges from the germline segment, which might be a read error. V usage is TRBV20-1 and J usage is TRBJ1-2; maybe TRBD1 (5 bases). CDR3 size: 14 residues. Germline V CDR1 and CDR2: DFQATT, SNEGSKA (reference sequence). For the CDR3, the DNA is TGCAGTGCTAGAGATCACGGGGCTAACTATGACTACACCTTC. Amino acid sequence: CSARDHGANYDYTF.

In its sample, this clonotype was seen many times. This chain joins TRBV4-1 and TRBJ1-1; no firm D call. The CDR3 totals 14 residues. CDR1 is MGHRA, CDR2 YSYEKL, per germline. V shed 1 base and J shed 3 bases, with 9 bases lying between them. The CDR3 DNA is TGCGCCAGCAGCCAAGCCCCCCGGGACACTGAAGCTTTCTTT. This gives the protein CASSQAPRDTEAFF.

This chain uses TRBV12-3 or TRBV12-4 with TRBJ2-3, with TRBD2 matching 10 bases. The CDR3 extends over 14 amino acids. Germline trimming cut 10 bases from V and 3 bases from J; bases unmatched to any gene: 7. The CDR3: CATLALAGTDTQYF. CDR3 bases: TGTGCCACACTCGCACTAGCGGGGACAGATACGCAGTATTTT.